This is a list of T cell receptor beta chains from one sample in a study of cytomegalovirus exposure and HLA in healthy donors. Sequencing used immunoSEQ multiplex PCR; TCRdb keeps in-frame clones, though not all of them. The table shows some 130,000 clones, with about 80% occurring only once. What was sequenced was PBMCs. These receptor sequences come from a girl aged 2 to 9 in good health and CMV-seronegative. Each CDR3 is given with its conserved first and last residue. A D gene is named only where the DNA matches it firmly. Some rows mark clone size as missing; the rest say once, few, many or name a class of expanded clone.

D | J | V | size | CDR3 | DNA
TRBD2 | TRBJ2-7 | TRBV6-6 | few | CASTEGLAGAWSQYF | TGTGCCAGCACCGAGGGACTAGCGGGGGCCTGGTCGCAGTACTTC
NA | TRBJ2-7 | TRBV7-9 | NA | CASSLAGRQSYEQYF | TGTGCCAGCAGCTTAGCGGGGAGGCAGTCCTACGAGCAGTACTTC
TRBD2 | TRBJ2-3 | TRBV4-2 | NA | CASSQDKGRGGGGDTQYF | TGTGCCAGCAGCCAAGATAAAGGGCGGGGGGGAGGTGGAGATACGCAGTATTTT
NA | TRBJ2-7 | TRBV7-9 | NA | CASSFGGAYEQYF | TGTGCCAGCAGCTTCGGGGGAGCCTACGAGCAGTACTTC
TRBD1 | TRBJ2-5 | TRBV7-2 | NA | CASSTATGQQETQYF | TGTGCCAGCAGCACGGCGACAGGGCAACAAGAGACCCAGTACTTC
NA | TRBJ2-2 | TRBV30 | few | CAWSVQDTGELFF | TGTGCCTGGAGTGTACAGGACACCGGGGAGCTGTTTTTT
NA | TRBJ2-2 | TRBV2 | few | CASSGVSRPGELFF | TGTGCCAGCAGTGGCGTCTCTAGACCCGGGGAGCTGTTTTTT
TRBD2 | TRBJ2-7 | TRBV9 | NA | CASSVDSGGGYEQYF | TGTGCCAGCAGCGTAGATAGCGGGGGGGGCTACGAGCAGTACTTC
NA | TRBJ1-5 | TRBV28 | NA | CASSFRGRPQHF | TGTGCCAGCAGTTTTAGAGGGAGGCCCCAGCATTTT
TRBD2 | TRBJ2-1 | TRBV12-5 | NA | CASGLASGEYNEQFF | TGTGCTAGTGGTTTGGCTAGCGGCGAATACAATGAGCAGTTCTTC
NA | TRBJ2-2 | TRBV7-2 | NA | CASSLVGVGSAGELFF | TGTGCCAGCAGCTTAGTAGGGGTCGGGAGCGCCGGGGAGCTGTTTTTT
TRBD1 | TRBJ1-1 | TRBV5-1 | few | CASSLEGTGGRNTEAFF | TGCGCCAGCAGCTTGGAAGGGACAGGCGGCCGAAACACTGAAGCTTTCTTT
TRBD2 | TRBJ2-1 | TRBV11-2 | NA | CASTSHVTSAYNEQFF | TGTGCCAGCACCTCCCACGTGACTAGCGCCTACAATGAGCAGTTCTTC
TRBD2 | TRBJ2-1 | TRBV10-3 | NA | CAISESLAGAYNEQFF | TGTGCCATCAGTGAGTCGCTAGCGGGGGCCTACAATGAGCAGTTCTTC
NA | TRBJ2-3 | TRBV9 | NA | CASSVELLTDTQYF | TGTGCCAGCAGCGTAGAGCTACTCACAGATACGCAGTATTTT
NA | TRBJ1-1 | TRBV4-2 | NA | CASSQDPGTEAFF | TGTGCCAGCAGCCAAGATCCAGGGACTGAAGCTTTCTTT
TRBD1 | TRBJ2-7 | TRBV10-3 | NA | CAISDFGTAGGLDEQYF | TGTGCCATCAGTGATTTCGGGACGGCAGGGGGCCTAGACGAGCAGTACTTC
TRBD1 | TRBJ2-2 | TRBV7-3 | NA | CASSVGQGRTGELFF | TGTGCCAGCAGCGTCGGACAGGGTAGAACCGGGGAGCTGTTTTTT
NA | TRBJ1-1 | TRBV2 | NA | CASSKRGHREGDTEAFF | TGTGCCAGCAGTAAAAGGGGCCACAGGGAAGGGGACACTGAAGCTTTCTTT
NA | TRBJ1-2 | TRBV27 | NA | CASSLTGELYGYTF | TGTGCCAGCAGTTTGACGGGGGAACTCTATGGCTACACCTTC
NA | TRBJ2-1 | TRBV14 | NA | CASSQDLQGSYNEQFF | TGTGCCAGCAGCCAAGACCTACAGGGCTCCTACAATGAGCAGTTCTTC
TRBD1 | TRBJ2-7 | TRBV6-1 | once | CASRRGQQPYEQYF | TGTGCCAGCAGGAGGGGGCAGCAACCCTACGAGCAGTACTTC
NA | TRBJ1-1 | TRBV2 | NA | CASSRGLMNTEAFF | TGTGCCAGCAGCCGGGGACTCATGAACACTGAAGCTTTCTTT
TRBD1 | TRBJ1-2 | TRBV11-2 | NA | CASSLGQGGGYTF | TGTGCCAGCAGCTTAGGACAGGGTGGCGGCTACACCTTC
NA | TRBJ2-7 | TRBV30 | NA | CAWITPGHHYEQYF | TGTGCCTGGATTACCCCGGGACACCACTACGAGCAGTACTTC
NA | TRBJ2-1 | TRBV7-2 | NA | CASSLELASPRSYNEQFF | TGTGCCAGCAGCTTAGAATTGGCTAGCCCCCGCTCCTACAATGAGCAGTTCTTC
NA | TRBJ2-7 | TRBV7-8 | NA | CASSLPASYEQYF | TGTGCCAGCAGCTTACCAGCGTCCTACGAGCAGTACTTC
NA | TRBJ1-1 | TRBV19 | NA | CASSIQGLSTFF | TGTGCCAGTAGTATACAGGGACTTTCGACTTTCTTT
NA | TRBJ2-1 | TRBV27 | NA | CASSTGNEQFF | TGTGCCAGCTCCACAGGGAATGAGCAGTTCTTC
TRBD2 | TRBJ2-7 | TRBV4-3 | NA | CASSQAFGTSSYEQYF | TGCGCCAGCAGCCAAGCATTCGGGACTAGCTCCTACGAGCAGTACTTC
NA | TRBJ1-5 | TRBV27 | NA | CASSLTNYQPQHF | TGTGCCAGCAGCCTAACTAATTATCAGCCCCAGCATTTT
TRBD2 | TRBJ2-5 | TRBV27 | NA | CASAGLAGGPGETQYF | TGTGCCAGCGCCGGACTAGCGGGAGGGCCTGGGGAGACCCAGTACTTC
TRBD2 | TRBJ2-5 | TRBV4-2 | NA | CASSQGLAGTYQETQYF | TGTGCCAGCAGCCAAGGACTAGCGGGGACGTACCAAGAGACCCAGTACTTC
NA | TRBJ1-3 | TRBV4-1 | NA | CASSQQGSGNTIYF | TGCGCCAGCAGCCAACAGGGGTCTGGAAACACCATATATTTT
TRBD2 | TRBJ2-2 | TRBV7-2 | NA | CASSLGLAGGNTGELFF | TGTGCCAGCAGCTTAGGACTAGCGGGGGGCAACACCGGGGAGCTGTTTTTT
NA | TRBJ1-3 | TRBV28 | NA | CASSLTAGNTIYF | TGTGCCAGCAGTTTGACAGCAGGAAACACCATATATTTT
TRBD2 | TRBJ2-3 | TRBV4-2 | NA | CASSQTPASGYTDTQYF | TGTGCCAGCAGCCAAACTCCGGCTAGCGGGTACACAGATACGCAGTATTTT
TRBD1 | TRBJ2-7 | TRBV7-7 | NA | CASSFATGYEQYF | TGTGCTAGCAGCTTCGCGACAGGGTACGAGCAGTACTTC
NA | TRBJ1-2 | TRBV4-1 | NA | CASSYLPLSEDYGYTF | TGCGCCAGCAGCTATCTCCCGCTTTCCGAGGACTATGGCTACACCTTC
NA | TRBJ2-1 | TRBV6-5 | NA | CASSYSALVGYNEQFF | TGTGCCAGCAGTTACTCGGCCCTAGTTGGGTACAATGAGCAGTTCTTC
NA | TRBJ2-5 | TRBV19 | NA | CASTGGRGGTQYF | TGTGCCAGTACCGGGGGTAGGGGCGGGACCCAGTACTTC
TRBD2 | TRBJ2-7 | TRBV13 | NA | CASSSTTSGFTYEQYF | TGTGCCAGCAGCTCTACGACTAGCGGGTTTACCTACGAGCAGTACTTC
TRBD2 | TRBJ2-3 | TRBV7-6 | NA | CATTGLRRADTQYF | TGTGCCACCACGGGACTACGGCGGGCAGATACGCAGTATTTT